This record covers a single T cell receptor (beta chain). These data originate in a study of response to subunit inactivated influenza vaccine. One entry per CDR3 protein, called by TCRdb with MiXCR from the RT-PCR reads. The sample records more than 500,000 distinct CDR3 sequences, about 11% being singletons. There are 15 residues in the CDR3. Trimming cost V 6 bases and J 3 bases; bases outside gene matches: 13. Germline CDR1 DFQATT, CDR2 SNEGSKA (reference sequence). This sample was also put to use in a study of T cells expressing NK-cell markers. That work adds: The TCR beta cDNA came from 5'RACE template switching with UMIs. Seropositivity for HCMV was found in seven of the eight sequenced donors, with one seronegative. Dominance of the CD3+CD56-NKG2C+ fraction by these clonotypes also held in several donors. Questions lingered over whether expanded NKG2C+ T cell clones were HCMV-specific.

This chain uses TRBV20-1 with TRBJ2-7; 8 nucleotides align to TRBD1. The sequencing here drew on PBMCs from blood, taken on the day of vaccination. This clonotype originated in a man aged 50-60 years who received an inactivated influenza vaccine. CDR3 nucleotide sequence: TGCAGTGCGTTTTTGGTTGGACAGGGTCGCTACGAGCAGTACTTC. Translation: CSAFLVGQGRYEQYF.